A selection of T cell receptor beta chains follows, all from one sample in a study of cytomegalovirus exposure and HLA in healthy donors. The assay was immunoSEQ multiplex PCR, and TCRdb's table has in-frame clones only and misses some. The data hold 100,000 to 150,000 clones, with about three quarters observed a single time. Sequencing was done on a sample of PBMCs. These TCRs come from a woman aged 40 to 50 in good health and CMV-seronegative. The CDR3 runs from the conserved cysteine through the conserved F or W. D genes are given only for firm matches. Clone size is not always given. Where it is, it says once, few, many or a class for expanded clones.

j_gene: TRBJ1-1; v_gene: TRBV27; d_gene: .; abundance: .; CDR3nt: TGTGCCAGCAGTCCCTGGCGGGGAAGAGTGAACACTGAAGCTTTCTTT; CDR3aa: CASSPWRGRVNTEAFF
j_gene: TRBJ1-5; v_gene: TRBV6-1; d_gene: TRBD1; abundance: .; CDR3nt: TGTGCCAGCAGCGTGGGACAGATCGGCAATCAGCCCCAGCATTTT; CDR3aa: CASSVGQIGNQPQHF
j_gene: TRBJ1-1; v_gene: TRBV19; d_gene: .; abundance: .; CDR3nt: TGTGCCAGTACGTCGGCCCGGGGGACTGAAGCTTTCTTT; CDR3aa: CASTSARGTEAFF
j_gene: TRBJ1-5; v_gene: TRBV28; d_gene: .; abundance: once; CDR3nt: TGTGCCAGCAGTTTCGAGGTTTATAGCAATCAGCCCCAGCATTTT; CDR3aa: CASSFEVYSNQPQHF
j_gene: TRBJ2-5; v_gene: TRBV15; d_gene: .; abundance: .; CDR3nt: TGTGCCACCAGCGTAAGATCAGGGGCCCAAGAGACCCAGTACTTC; CDR3aa: CATSVRSGAQETQYF
j_gene: TRBJ2-6; v_gene: TRBV6-6; d_gene: .; abundance: .; CDR3nt: TGTGCCAGCAGTTACGTTAGCTCTGGGGCCAACGTCCTGACTTTC; CDR3aa: CASSYVSSGANVLTF
j_gene: TRBJ2-5; v_gene: TRBV5-1; d_gene: .; abundance: .; CDR3nt: TGCGCCAGCAGGTCACAAGAGACCCAGTACTTC; CDR3aa: CASRSQETQYF
j_gene: TRBJ2-3; v_gene: TRBV27; d_gene: .; abundance: .; CDR3nt: TGTGCCAGCAAGACAAGTACTAGCACAGATACGCAGTATTTT; CDR3aa: CASKTSTSTDTQYF
j_gene: TRBJ2-7; v_gene: TRBV10-3; d_gene: TRBD1; abundance: .; CDR3nt: TGTGCCATCAGTGGGACAGGGGGCGGATACGAGCAGTACTTC; CDR3aa: CAISGTGGGYEQYF
j_gene: TRBJ2-3; v_gene: TRBV18; d_gene: .; abundance: .; CDR3nt: TGTGCCAGCTCCGATCGCGGTGGCACAGATACGCAGTATTTT; CDR3aa: CASSDRGGTDTQYF
j_gene: TRBJ2-7; v_gene: TRBV7-9; d_gene: .; abundance: .; CDR3nt: TGTGCCAGCCGCTTGGCCAGGGGATCCCTCGAGCAGTACTTC; CDR3aa: CASRLARGSLEQYF
j_gene: TRBJ1-3; v_gene: TRBV2; d_gene: .; abundance: .; CDR3nt: TGTGCCAGTAACAGGCTCTCTGGAAACACCATATATTTT; CDR3aa: CASNRLSGNTIYF
j_gene: TRBJ1-6; v_gene: TRBV7-9; d_gene: .; abundance: .; CDR3nt: TGTGCCAGCAGCTTAGGGGAGAGACTATATAATTCACCCCTCCACTTT; CDR3aa: CASSLGERLYNSPLHF
j_gene: TRBJ2-7; v_gene: TRBV5-4; d_gene: .; abundance: .; CDR3nt: TGTGCCAGCAGCCCGGGATCGGCGGCGGGGACCTACGAGCAGTACTTC; CDR3aa: CASSPGSAAGTYEQYF
j_gene: TRBJ1-1; v_gene: TRBV29-1; d_gene: TRBD1; abundance: .; CDR3nt: TGCAGCGTCCGGAGGCGGGACAGGGGGCTGAGGGAAGCTTTCTTT; CDR3aa: CSVRRRDRGLREAFF
j_gene: TRBJ1-1; v_gene: TRBV7-2; d_gene: .; abundance: .; CDR3nt: TGTGCCAGCAGCTTAGAAGGGGGTCAGGAAGCTTTCTTT; CDR3aa: CASSLEGGQEAFF
j_gene: TRBJ1-4; v_gene: TRBV7-9; d_gene: TRBD1; abundance: few; CDR3nt: TGTGCCAGCAGCTCTACAGGGGCTAATGAAAAACTGTTTTTT; CDR3aa: CASSSTGANEKLFF
j_gene: TRBJ2-7; v_gene: TRBV7-6; d_gene: .; abundance: .; CDR3nt: TGTGCCAGCAGCCCCGGGATCTACGAGCAGTACTTC; CDR3aa: CASSPGIYEQYF
j_gene: TRBJ2-2; v_gene: TRBV2; d_gene: TRBD2; abundance: .; CDR3nt: TGTGCCAGCGTGCAAGGGCGGGAGAGAGGGAACACCGGGGAGCTGTTTTTT; CDR3aa: CASVQGRERGNTGELFF
j_gene: TRBJ1-6; v_gene: TRBV28; d_gene: TRBD1; abundance: .; CDR3nt: TGTGCCAGCAGCCGCCGACAGGGGGGTTCACCCCTCCACTTT; CDR3aa: CASSRRQGGSPLHF
j_gene: TRBJ1-4; v_gene: TRBV7-8; d_gene: .; abundance: .; CDR3nt: TGTGCCAGCAGCCTAAGGACAGACTGGAATGAAAAACTGTTTTTT; CDR3aa: CASSLRTDWNEKLFF
j_gene: TRBJ1-1; v_gene: TRBV28; d_gene: .; abundance: .; CDR3nt: TGTGCCAGCAGTATACCACGCGCTTTAGCTTTCTTT; CDR3aa: CASSIPRALAFF
j_gene: TRBJ1-1; v_gene: TRBV6-5; d_gene: TRBD1; abundance: .; CDR3nt: TGTGCCAGCAGTTACTCCGACAGGGAGGATGAAGCTTTCTTT; CDR3aa: CASSYSDREDEAFF
j_gene: TRBJ1-1; v_gene: TRBV28; d_gene: TRBD1; abundance: .; CDR3nt: TGTGCCAGCTGCCTTGGACAGGGGGCGCAGGAAGCTTTCTTT; CDR3aa: CASCLGQGAQEAFF
j_gene: TRBJ2-2; v_gene: TRBV5-1; d_gene: TRBD2; abundance: .; CDR3nt: TGCGCCATCAGCTACGGGACTATCGCCACCGGGGAGCTGTTTTTT; CDR3aa: CAISYGTIATGELFF
j_gene: TRBJ2-2; v_gene: TRBV7-8; d_gene: TRBD2; abundance: .; CDR3nt: TGTGCCAGCACCTCTAGCGGGAACACCGGGGAGCTGTTTTTT; CDR3aa: CASTSSGNTGELFF
j_gene: TRBJ1-2; v_gene: TRBV6-7; d_gene: TRBD1; abundance: .; CDR3nt: TGTGCCAGCGGCCGATACCGTCGACAGGGTAGTGGCTACACCTTC; CDR3aa: CASGRYRRQGSGYTF